The next 5 T cell receptor beta chains were all read from a single sample in a study of blood T cell repertoires in COVID-19. The table came from immunoSEQ multiplex PCR; TCRdb's copy has only in-frame clones and leaves some out. The sample contains 200,000 to 250,000 clones, roughly 82% of which appear only once. The specimen was peripheral blood. All receptors come from a man aged 50-59 years with active or convalescent COVID-19.

This chain connects TRBV9 to TRBJ2-2; 15 bases fit TRBD2. V shed 4 bases and J 4 bases; nucleotides not matched to a gene: 5. The CDR3 length is 17 residues. CDR1 SGDLS and CDR2 YYNGEE come from the germline V gene. CDR3 protein: CASSWTSGGAGTGELFF. CDR3 sequence (DNA): TGTGCCAGCAGCTGGACTAGCGGGGGGGCGGGCACCGGGGAGCTGTTTTTT.

This clone turned up a few times. The rearrangement joins TRBV20-1 to TRBJ1-3; no clear D gene. CDR1 and CDR2 (germline): DFQATT, SNEGSKA (reference sequence). The CDR3 length is 14 residues. V shed 3 bases and J shed 2 bases, with 11 bases lying between them. The CDR3 DNA sequence: TGCAGTGCTAGTCGGGGTCTAACTGGAAACACCATATATTTT. Amino acid sequence: CSASRGLTGNTIYF.

For this clone: One end of the junction does not line up with germline, which may come from a read error. The chain carries TRBV7-7 and TRBJ1-1, with D hard to call. Germline lookup yields CDR1 SSHAT and CDR2 FNYEAQ (reference sequence). The CDR3 is made up of 13 amino acids. CDR3 DNA: TGTGCTAGCAGCTTAGAGCTGGGAGCTGAAGCTTTCTTT. It codes for CASSLELGAEAFF.

Regarding this clone: A read error may produce the germline difference seen at one junction end. The CDR3 here is CASSLGQGNEQFF. The CDR3 DNA sequence: TGTGCCAGCAGCTTAGGGCAGGGGAATGAGCAGTTCTTC. The chain links TRBV12-3 or TRBV12-4 to TRBJ2-1; weak D call: TRBD1 (6 bases). The length of the CDR3 is 13 residues.

This clone showed up just a few times. The chain links TRBV2 to TRBJ2-7, with a tentative D call TRBD2 (6 bases). CDR3 length equals 13 residues. The V and J ends lost 4 bases and 9 bases respectively, with 16 bases between them. The germline V gene encodes CDR1 SNHLY and CDR2 FYNNEI. For the CDR3, the DNA is TGTGCCAGCAGTGGACCGGACTGGGGAGGGCAGTACTTC. Amino acids: CASSGPDWGGQYF. The variable domain in full, completed from reference TRBV2 and TRBJ2-7, reads EPEVTQTPSHQVTQMGQEVILRCVPISNHLYFYWYRQILGQKVEFLVSFYNNEISEKSEIFDDQFSVERPDGSNFTLKIRSTKLEDSAMYFCASSGPDWGGQYFGPGTRLTVT.